This T cell receptor (beta chain) derives from a study of CD8 T cells in ankylosing spondylitis. Findings and caveats of the study: A TCR beta motif of several highly homologous variants seemed to mark ankylosing spondylitis blood. Disease-linked clones reportedly showed significant enrichment in matched ankylosing spondylitis synovial fluid. Clones linked with disease were CD8+ and fairly uncommon in the peripheral blood.

Germline CDR1 and CDR2: MNHEY and SMNVEV (reference sequence). The CDR3 contains 13 residues. The V end lost 8 bases, the J end lost 0 bases, and 11 bases lay between the germline ends. 5'-RACE, quantitative and with molecular barcodes, yielded the TCR beta libraries. MiXCR was run by TCRdb on the 5' RACE reads, yielding one entry per CDR3 protein. The sample records roughly 200,000 distinct CDR3 sequences, roughly 24% being singletons. This clonotype was counted at least ten times. As yet, its antigen is unknown. This sequence joins TRBV27 and TRBJ2-7; D is undetermined. The TCR was taken from a male donor with ankylosing spondylitis or in good health (not recorded which). The specimen sequenced was blood, either unsorted or a sorted T cell fraction (not recorded which). CDR3 loop: CASGPLSSYEQYF. The CDR3 nucleotides are TGTGCCAGCGGGCCCTTAAGCTCCTACGAGCAGTACTTC.